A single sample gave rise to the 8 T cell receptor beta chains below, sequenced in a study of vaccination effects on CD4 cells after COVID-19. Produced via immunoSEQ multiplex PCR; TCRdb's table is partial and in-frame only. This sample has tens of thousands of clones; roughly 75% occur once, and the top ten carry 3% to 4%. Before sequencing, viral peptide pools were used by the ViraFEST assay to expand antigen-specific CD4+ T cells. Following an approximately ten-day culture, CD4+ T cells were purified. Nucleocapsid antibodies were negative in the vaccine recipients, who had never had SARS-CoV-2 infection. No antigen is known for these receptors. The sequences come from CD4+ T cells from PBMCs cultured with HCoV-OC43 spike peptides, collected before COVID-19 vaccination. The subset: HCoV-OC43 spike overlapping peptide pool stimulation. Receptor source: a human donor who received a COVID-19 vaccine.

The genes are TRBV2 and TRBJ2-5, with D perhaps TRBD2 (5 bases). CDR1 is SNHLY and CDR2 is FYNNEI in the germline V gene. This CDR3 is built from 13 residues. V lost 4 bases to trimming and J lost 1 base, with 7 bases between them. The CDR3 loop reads CASSADFQETQYF. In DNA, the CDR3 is TGTGCCAGCAGTGCGGACTTCCAAGAGACCCAGTACTTC.

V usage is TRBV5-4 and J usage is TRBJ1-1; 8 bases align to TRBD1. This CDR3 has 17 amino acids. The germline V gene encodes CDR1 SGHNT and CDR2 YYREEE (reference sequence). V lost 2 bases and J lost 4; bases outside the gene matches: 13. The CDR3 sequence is CASSFGGRSTGGTEAFF. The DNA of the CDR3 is TGTGCCAGCAGCTTTGGGGGGCGATCAACAGGGGGCACTGAAGCTTTCTTT.

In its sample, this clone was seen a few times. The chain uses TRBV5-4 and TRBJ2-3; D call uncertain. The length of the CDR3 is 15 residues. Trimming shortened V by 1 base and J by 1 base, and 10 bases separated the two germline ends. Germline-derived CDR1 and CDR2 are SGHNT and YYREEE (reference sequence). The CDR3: CASSLNGQGTDTQYF. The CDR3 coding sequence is TGTGCCAGCAGCTTGAACGGGCAGGGCACAGATACGCAGTATTTT. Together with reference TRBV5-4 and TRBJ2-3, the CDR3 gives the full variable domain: ETGVTQSPTHLIKTRGQQVTLRCSSQSGHNTVSWYQQALGQGPQFIFQYYREEENGRGNFPPRFSGLQFPNYSSELNVNALELDDSALYLCASSLNGQGTDTQYFGPGTRLTVL.

CDR3 region: CASSGRGRNSPLHF. The CDR3 bases are TGTGCCAGCAGTGGGAGGGGAAGAAATTCACCCCTCCACTTT. The chain employs TRBV5-6 and TRBJ1-6; D is perhaps TRBD1 (5 bases). Trimming took 5 bases from V and 7 from J, leaving 13 bases between them. Looked up from germline, CDR1 is SGHDT and CDR2 is YYEEEE. There are 14 residues in the CDR3.

The CDR3 nucleotides read TGTGCCAGCAGCCTCCCAGGGGGCACAGATACGCAGTATTTT. Residues: CASSLPGGTDTQYF. J is TRBJ2-3 and V is TRBV5-6, with D perhaps TRBD1 (6 bases). This CDR3 has 14 residues. The ends were cut back, 4 bases at V and 1 base at J, with 10 bases in the middle. Germline V gives CDR1 SGHDT, CDR2 YYEEEE.

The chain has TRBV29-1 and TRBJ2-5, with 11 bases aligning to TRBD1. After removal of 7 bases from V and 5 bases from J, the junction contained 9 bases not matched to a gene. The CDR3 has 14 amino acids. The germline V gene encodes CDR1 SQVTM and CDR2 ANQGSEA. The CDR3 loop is CSASGQGAYETQYF. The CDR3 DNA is TGCAGCGCCTCTGGACAGGGGGCTTATGAGACCCAGTACTTC.

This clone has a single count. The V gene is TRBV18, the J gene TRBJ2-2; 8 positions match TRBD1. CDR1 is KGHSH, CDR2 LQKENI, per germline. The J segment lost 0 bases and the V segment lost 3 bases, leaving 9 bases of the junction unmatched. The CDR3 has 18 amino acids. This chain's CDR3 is CASSPTGTGRTNTGELFF. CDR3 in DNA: TGTGCCAGCTCACCCACAGGGACAGGCCGGACGAACACCGGGGAGCTGTTTTTT.

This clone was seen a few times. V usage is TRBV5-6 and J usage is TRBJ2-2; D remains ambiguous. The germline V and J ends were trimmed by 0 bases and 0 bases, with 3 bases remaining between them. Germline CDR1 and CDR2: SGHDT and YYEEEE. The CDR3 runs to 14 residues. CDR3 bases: TGTGCCAGCAGCTTGGAGCCGAACACCGGGGAGCTGTTTTTT. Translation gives CASSLEPNTGELFF.